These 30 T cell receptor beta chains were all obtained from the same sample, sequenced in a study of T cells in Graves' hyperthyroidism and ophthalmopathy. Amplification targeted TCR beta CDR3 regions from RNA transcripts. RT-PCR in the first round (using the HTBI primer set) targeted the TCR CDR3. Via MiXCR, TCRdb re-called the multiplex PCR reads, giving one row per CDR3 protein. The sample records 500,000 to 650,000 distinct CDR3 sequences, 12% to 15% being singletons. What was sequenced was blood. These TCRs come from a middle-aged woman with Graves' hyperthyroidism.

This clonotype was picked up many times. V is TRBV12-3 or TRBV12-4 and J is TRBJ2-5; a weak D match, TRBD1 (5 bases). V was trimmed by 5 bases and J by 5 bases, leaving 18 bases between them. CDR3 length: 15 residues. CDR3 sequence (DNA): TGTGCCAGCAGTCCAAGACAGTGGATCAGGGAGACCCAGTACTTC. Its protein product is CASSPRQWIRETQYF.

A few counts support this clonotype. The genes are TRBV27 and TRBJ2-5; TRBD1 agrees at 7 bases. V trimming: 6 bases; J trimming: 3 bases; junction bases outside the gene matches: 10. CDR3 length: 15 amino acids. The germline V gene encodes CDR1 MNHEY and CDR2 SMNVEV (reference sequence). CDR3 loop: CASSPSGQIEETQYF. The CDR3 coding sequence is TGTGCCAGCAGCCCCTCGGGACAGATTGAAGAGACCCAGTACTTC.

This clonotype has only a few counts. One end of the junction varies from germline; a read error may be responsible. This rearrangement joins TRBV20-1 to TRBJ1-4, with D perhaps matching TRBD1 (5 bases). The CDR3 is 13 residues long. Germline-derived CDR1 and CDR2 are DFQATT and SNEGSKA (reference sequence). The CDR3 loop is CNASWGANEKLFF. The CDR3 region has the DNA TGCAATGCTAGTTGGGGGGCTAATGAAAAACTGTTTTTT.

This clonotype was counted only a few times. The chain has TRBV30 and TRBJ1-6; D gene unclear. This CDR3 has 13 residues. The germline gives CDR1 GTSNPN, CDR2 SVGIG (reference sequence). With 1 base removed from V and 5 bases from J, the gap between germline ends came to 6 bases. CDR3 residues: CAWSGVDNSPLHF. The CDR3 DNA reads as TGTGCCTGGAGTGGGGTGGATAATTCACCCCTCCACTTT.

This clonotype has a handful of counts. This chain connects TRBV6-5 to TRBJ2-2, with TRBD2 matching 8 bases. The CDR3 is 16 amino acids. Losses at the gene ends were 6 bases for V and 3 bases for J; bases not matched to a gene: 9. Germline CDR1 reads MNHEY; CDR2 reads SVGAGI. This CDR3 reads CASSSRTSSDTGELFF. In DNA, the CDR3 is TGTGCCAGCAGCTCTCGGACTAGCTCAGACACCGGGGAGCTGTTTTTT.

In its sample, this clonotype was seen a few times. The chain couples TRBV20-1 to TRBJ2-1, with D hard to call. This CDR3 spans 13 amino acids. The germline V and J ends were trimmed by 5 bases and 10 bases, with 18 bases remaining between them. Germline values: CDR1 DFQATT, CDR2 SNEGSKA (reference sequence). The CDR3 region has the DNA TGCAGTGCTGCGGTGATGCTAGTACAGGAGCAGTTCTTC. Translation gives CSAAVMLVQEQFF.

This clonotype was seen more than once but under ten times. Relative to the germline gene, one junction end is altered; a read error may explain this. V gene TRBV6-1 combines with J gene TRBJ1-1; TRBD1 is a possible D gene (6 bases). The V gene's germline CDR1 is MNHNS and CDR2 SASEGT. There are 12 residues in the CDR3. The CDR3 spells CAGRGDYTEAFF. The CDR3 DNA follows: TGTGCCGGCAGGGGAGACTACACTGAAGCTTTCTTT.

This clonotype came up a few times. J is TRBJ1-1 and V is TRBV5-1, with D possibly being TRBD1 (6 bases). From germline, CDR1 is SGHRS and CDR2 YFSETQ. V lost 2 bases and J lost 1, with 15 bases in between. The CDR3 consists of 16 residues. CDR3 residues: CASSFPPGAQNTEAFF. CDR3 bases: TGCGCCAGCAGCTTTCCCCCAGGGGCGCAGAACACTGAAGCTTTCTTT.

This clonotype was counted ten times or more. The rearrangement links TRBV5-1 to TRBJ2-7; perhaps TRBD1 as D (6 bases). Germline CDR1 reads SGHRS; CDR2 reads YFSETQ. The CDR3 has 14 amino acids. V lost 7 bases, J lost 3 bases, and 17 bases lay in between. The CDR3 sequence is CASSAPGEYYEQYF. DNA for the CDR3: TGCGCCAGCTCGGCCCCAGGGGAATACTACGAGCAGTACTTC.

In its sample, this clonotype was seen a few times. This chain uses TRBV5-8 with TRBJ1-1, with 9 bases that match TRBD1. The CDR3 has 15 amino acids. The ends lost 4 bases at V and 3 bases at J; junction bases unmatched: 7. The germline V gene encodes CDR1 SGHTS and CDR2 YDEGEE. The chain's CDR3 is CASSLSRDRDTEAFF. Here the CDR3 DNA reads TGTGCCAGCAGCCTCTCCCGGGACAGGGACACTGAAGCTTTCTTT.

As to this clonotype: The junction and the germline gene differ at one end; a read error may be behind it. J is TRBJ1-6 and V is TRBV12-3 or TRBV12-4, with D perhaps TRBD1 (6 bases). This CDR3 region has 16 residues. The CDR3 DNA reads TGTGCCAGCAGGATGACAGGAGCCTCCTGTAATTCACCCCTCCACTTT. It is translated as CASRMTGASCNSPLHF.

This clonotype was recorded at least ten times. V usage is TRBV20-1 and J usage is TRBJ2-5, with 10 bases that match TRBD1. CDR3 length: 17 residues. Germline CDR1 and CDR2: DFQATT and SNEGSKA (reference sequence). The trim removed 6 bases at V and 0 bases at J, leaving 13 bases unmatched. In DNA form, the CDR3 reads TGCAGTGCCAAAGGGACAGGGGAAGGTTTTAACCAAGAGACCCAGTACTTC. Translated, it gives CSAKGTGEGFNQETQYF.

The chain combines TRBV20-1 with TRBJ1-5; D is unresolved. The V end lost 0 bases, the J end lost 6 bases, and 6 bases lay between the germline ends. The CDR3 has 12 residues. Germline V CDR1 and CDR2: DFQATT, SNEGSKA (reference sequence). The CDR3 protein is CSARDAGQPQHF. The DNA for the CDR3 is TGCAGTGCTAGAGATGCGGGTCAGCCCCAGCATTTT.

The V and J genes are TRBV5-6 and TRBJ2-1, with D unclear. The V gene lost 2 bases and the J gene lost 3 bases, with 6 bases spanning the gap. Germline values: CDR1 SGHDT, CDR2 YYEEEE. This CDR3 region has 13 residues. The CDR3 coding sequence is TGTGCCAGCAGCTTCAGCTTCTACAATGAGCAGTTCTTC. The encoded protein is CASSFSFYNEQFF.

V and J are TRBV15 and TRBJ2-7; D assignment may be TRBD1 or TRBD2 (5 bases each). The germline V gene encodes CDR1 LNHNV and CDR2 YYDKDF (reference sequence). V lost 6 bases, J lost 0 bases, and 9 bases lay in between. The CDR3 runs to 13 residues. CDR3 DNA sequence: TGTGCCACCAGTGGGACGGACTCCTACGAGCAGTACTTC. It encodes CATSGTDSYEQYF.

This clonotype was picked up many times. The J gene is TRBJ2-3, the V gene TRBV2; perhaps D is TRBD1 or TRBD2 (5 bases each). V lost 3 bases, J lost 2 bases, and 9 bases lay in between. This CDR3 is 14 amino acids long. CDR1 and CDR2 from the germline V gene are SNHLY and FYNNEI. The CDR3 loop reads CASSEQGPTDTQYF. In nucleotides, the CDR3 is TGTGCCAGCAGTGAGCAGGGACCCACAGATACGCAGTATTTT.

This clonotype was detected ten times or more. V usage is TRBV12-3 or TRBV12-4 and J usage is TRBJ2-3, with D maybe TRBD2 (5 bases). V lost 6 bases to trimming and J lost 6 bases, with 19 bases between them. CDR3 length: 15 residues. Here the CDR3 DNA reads TGTGCCAGCAGCCCGGCCGGGGTAACCAGTGATACGCAGTATTTT. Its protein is CASSPAGVTSDTQYF.

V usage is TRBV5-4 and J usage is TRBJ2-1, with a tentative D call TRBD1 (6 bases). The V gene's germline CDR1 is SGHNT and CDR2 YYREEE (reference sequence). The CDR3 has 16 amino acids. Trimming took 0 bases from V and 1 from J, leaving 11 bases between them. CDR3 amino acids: CASSLAYGQSYNEQFF. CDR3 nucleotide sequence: TGTGCCAGCAGCTTGGCCTACGGACAGTCCTACAATGAGCAGTTCTTC.

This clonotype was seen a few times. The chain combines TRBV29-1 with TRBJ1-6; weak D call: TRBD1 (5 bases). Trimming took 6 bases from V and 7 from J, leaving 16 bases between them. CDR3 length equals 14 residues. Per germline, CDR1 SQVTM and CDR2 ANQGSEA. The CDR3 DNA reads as TGCAGCGTCTCGATAGACGGACAAAATTCACCCCTCCACTTT. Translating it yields CSVSIDGQNSPLHF.

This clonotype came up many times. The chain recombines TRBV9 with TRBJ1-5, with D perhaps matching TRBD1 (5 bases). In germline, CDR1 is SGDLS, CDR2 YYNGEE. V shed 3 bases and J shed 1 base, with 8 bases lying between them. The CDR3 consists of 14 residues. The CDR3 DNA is TGTGCCAGCAGCGCACAGGACAGCAATCAGCCCCAGCATTTT. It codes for CASSAQDSNQPQHF. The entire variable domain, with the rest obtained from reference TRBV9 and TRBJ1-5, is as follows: DSGVTQTPKHLITATGQRVTLRCSPRSGDLSVYWYQQSLDQGLQFLIQYYNGEERAKGNILERFSAQQFPDLHSELNLSSLELGDSALYFCASSAQDSNQPQHFGDGTRLSIL.

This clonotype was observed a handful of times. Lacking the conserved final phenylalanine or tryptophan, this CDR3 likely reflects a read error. In DNA, the CDR3 is TGTGCCAGCAGCTTGGACGGATACAATGAGCAGTTCCTC. This gives the protein CASSLDGYNEQFL. The chain recombines TRBV11-3 with TRBJ2-1; unclear D gene. CDR3 length equals 13 residues. Germline CDR1 is SGHNT and CDR2 is YENEEA. Trimming pared 3 bases from V and 4 bases from J, leaving 7 bases between.

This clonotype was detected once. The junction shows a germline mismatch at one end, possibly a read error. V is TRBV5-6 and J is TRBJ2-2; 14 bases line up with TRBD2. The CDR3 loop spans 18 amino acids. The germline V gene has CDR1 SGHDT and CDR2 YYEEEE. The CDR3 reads CANSLTGTSGRNTGELFF. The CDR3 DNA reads TGTGCCAACAGCTTAACCGGGACTAGCGGGAGAAACACCGGGGAGCTGTTTTTT.

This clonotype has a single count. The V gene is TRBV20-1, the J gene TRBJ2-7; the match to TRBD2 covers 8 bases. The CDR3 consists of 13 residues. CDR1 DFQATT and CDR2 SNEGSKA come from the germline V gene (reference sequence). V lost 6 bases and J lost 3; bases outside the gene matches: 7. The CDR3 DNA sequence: TGCAGTGCGCCCCACGGGGGGGGCTACGAGCAGTACTTC. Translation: CSAPHGGGYEQYF.

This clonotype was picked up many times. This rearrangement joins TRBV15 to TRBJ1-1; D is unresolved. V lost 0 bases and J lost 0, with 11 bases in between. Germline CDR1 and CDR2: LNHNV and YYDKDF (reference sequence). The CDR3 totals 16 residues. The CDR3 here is CATSRELEGMNTEAFF. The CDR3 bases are TGTGCCACCAGCAGAGAATTAGAGGGCATGAACACTGAAGCTTTCTTT.

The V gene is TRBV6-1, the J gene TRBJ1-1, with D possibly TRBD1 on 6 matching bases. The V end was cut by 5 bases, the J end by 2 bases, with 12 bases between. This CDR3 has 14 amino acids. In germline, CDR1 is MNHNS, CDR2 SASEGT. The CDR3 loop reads CASSLTGINTEAFF. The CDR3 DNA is TGTGCCAGCAGTCTGACAGGAATAAACACTGAAGCTTTCTTT.

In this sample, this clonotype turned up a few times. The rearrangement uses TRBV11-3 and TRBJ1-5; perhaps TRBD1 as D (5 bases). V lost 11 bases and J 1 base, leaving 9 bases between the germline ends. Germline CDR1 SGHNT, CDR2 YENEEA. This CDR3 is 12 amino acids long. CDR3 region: CAGGGSNQPQHF. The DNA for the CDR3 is TGTGCCGGGGGGGGGAGCAATCAGCCCCAGCATTTT.

The CDR3 here is CASIPVDSNQPQHF. CDR3 sequence (DNA): TGTGCCAGCATACCAGTTGATAGCAATCAGCCCCAGCATTTT. The chain has TRBV28 and TRBJ1-5; D remains ambiguous. This CDR3 comprises 14 residues. V gave up 7 bases and J gave up 0 bases, with 10 bases separating them. Germline V gives CDR1 MDHEN, CDR2 SYDVKM.

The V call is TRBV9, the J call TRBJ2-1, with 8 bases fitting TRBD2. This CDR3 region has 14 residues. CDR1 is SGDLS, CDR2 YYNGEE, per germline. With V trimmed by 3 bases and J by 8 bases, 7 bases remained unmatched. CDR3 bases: TGTGCCAGCAGCGACCTTCGGGGGGGGGATGAGCAGTTCTTC. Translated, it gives CASSDLRGGDEQFF.

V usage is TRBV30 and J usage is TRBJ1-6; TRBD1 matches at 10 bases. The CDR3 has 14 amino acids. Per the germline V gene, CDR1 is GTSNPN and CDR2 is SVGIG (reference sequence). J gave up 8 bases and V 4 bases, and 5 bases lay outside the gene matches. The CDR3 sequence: CAWMQTGGYSPLHF. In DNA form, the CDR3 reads TGTGCCTGGATGCAGACAGGGGGCTATTCACCCCTCCACTTT. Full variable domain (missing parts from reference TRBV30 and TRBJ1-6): SQTIHQWPATLVQPVGSPLSLECTVEGTSNPNLYWYRQAAGRGLQLLFYSVGIGQISSEVPQNLSASRPQDRQFILSSKKLLLSDSGFYLCAWMQTGGYSPLHFGNGTRLTVT.

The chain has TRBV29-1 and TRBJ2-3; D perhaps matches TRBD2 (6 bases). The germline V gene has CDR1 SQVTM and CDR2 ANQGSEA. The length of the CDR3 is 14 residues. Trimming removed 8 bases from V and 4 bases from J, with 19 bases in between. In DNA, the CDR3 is TGCAGCATCCCAGGTGGGGGAGGAGCAGATACGCAGTATTTT. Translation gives CSIPGGGGADTQYF.